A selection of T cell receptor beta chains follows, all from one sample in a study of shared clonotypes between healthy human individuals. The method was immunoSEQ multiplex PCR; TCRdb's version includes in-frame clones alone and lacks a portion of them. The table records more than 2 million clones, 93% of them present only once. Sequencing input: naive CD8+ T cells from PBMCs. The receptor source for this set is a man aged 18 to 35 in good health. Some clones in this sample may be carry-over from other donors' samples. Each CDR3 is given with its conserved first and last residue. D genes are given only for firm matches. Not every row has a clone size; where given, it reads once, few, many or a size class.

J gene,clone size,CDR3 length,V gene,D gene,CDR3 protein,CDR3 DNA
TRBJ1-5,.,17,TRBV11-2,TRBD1,CASSLGTGAGGNQPQHF,TGTGCCAGCAGCTTAGGTACAGGGGCCGGGGGCAATCAGCCCCAGCATTTT
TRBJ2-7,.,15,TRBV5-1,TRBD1,CASSFWTGGSYEQYF,TGCGCCAGCAGCTTTTGGACAGGAGGCTCCTACGAGCAGTACTTC
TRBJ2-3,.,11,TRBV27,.,CASSLGVTQYF,TGTGCCAGCAGTTTAGGGGTAACGCAGTATTTT
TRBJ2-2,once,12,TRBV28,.,CVTRRNTGELFF,TGTGTAACCAGGCGGAACACCGGGGAGCTGTTTTTT
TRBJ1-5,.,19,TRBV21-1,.,CASSSWGAPIPISNQPQHF,TGTGCCAGCAGCTCATGGGGGGCACCCATCCCGATAAGCAATCAGCCCCAGCATTTT
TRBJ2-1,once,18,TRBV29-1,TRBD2,CSVELQMLAGVQYNEQFF,TGCAGCGTTGAATTACAGATGCTAGCGGGAGTTCAGTACAATGAGCAGTTCTTC
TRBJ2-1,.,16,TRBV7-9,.,CASSQGYGFTYNEQFF,TGTGCCAGCAGCCAAGGATACGGGTTTACCTACAATGAGCAGTTCTTC
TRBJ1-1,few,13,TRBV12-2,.,CASLYWTNTEAFF,TGTGCAAGTCTTTATTGGACGAACACTGAAGCTTTCTTT
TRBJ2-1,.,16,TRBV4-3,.,CASSQEGAGRRDEQFF,TGCGCCAGCAGCCAAGAGGGGGCAGGGAGGCGCGATGAGCAGTTCTTC
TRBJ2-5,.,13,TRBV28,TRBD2,CASSLAVQETQYF,TGTGCCAGCAGCCTAGCGGTCCAAGAGACCCAGTACTTC
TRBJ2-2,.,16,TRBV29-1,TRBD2,CSVHTPSGGLAGELFF,TGCAGCGTCCACACCCCTAGCGGGGGGTTGGCCGGGGAGCTGTTTTTT
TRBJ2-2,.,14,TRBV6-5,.,CASSYVRVAGELFF,TGTGCCAGCAGTTACGTGCGGGTAGCCGGGGAGCTGTTTTTT
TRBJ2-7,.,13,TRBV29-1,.,CSVVRASSYEQYF,TGCAGCGTTGTCAGGGCGAGCTCCTACGAGCAGTACTTC
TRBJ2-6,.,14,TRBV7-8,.,CASSITAGANVLTF,TGTGCCAGCAGCATCACCGCTGGGGCCAACGTCCTGACTTTC
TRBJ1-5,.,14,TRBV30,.,CAHGIDLSNQPQHF,TGTGCCCACGGGATTGACCTTAGCAATCAGCCCCAGCATTTT
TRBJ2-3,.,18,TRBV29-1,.,CSVGPPGGLAGGADTQYF,TGCAGCGTTGGACCCCCGGGGGGCCTGGCAGGGGGGGCAGATACGCAGTATTTT
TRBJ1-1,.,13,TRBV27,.,CASGGGRSTEAFF,TGTGCCAGCGGCGGAGGGAGGAGCACTGAAGCTTTCTTT
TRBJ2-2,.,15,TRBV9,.,CASSVGGINTGELFF,TGTGCCAGCAGCGTAGGAGGAATAAACACCGGGGAGCTGTTTTTT
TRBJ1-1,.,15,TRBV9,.,CASSPKDGGNTEAFF,TGTGCCAGCAGCCCCAAGGACGGGGGGAACACTGAAGCTTTCTTT
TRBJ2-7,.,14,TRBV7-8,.,CASSSTVNVYEQYF,TGTGCCAGCAGCTCGACAGTTAATGTCTACGAGCAGTACTTC
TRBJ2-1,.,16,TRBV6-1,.,CASSAGGWGTDNEQFF,TGTGCCAGCAGTGCCGGGGGCTGGGGGACTGACAATGAGCAGTTCTTC
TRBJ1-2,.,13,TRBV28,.,CASSLSRVYGYTF,TGTGCCAGCAGTTTAAGCAGGGTCTATGGCTACACCTTC
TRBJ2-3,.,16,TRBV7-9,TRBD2,CASSLVEGTNTDTQYF,TGTGCCAGCAGCTTAGTGGAGGGGACTAACACAGATACGCAGTATTTT
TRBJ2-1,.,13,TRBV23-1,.,CAISGLYYNEQFF,TGCGCCATATCGGGTCTTTACTACAATGAGCAGTTCTTC
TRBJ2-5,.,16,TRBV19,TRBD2,CASSIVPSGYQETQYF,TGTGCCAGTAGTATAGTTCCTAGCGGCTACCAAGAGACCCAGTACTTC
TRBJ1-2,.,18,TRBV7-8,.,CASSSVVRDRLQGYGYTF,TGTGCCAGCAGCTCAGTAGTACGTGACAGGCTTCAGGGTTATGGCTACACCTTC
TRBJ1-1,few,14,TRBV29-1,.,CSPELWGMNTEAFF,TGCAGCCCAGAACTGTGGGGGATGAACACTGAAGCTTTCTTT
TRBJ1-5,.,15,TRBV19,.,CASSPPAISNQPQHF,TGTGCCAGTAGTCCCCCTGCCATTAGCAATCAGCCCCAGCATTTT
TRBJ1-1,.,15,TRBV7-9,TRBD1,CASSLGQGQSTEAFF,TGTGCCAGCAGCTTAGGACAGGGGCAAAGCACTGAAGCTTTCTTT
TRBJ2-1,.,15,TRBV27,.,CASSLGGRANNEQFF,TGTGCCAGCAGTTTAGGTGGAAGAGCTAACAATGAGCAGTTCTTC
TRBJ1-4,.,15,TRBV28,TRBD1,CASSPPGQGKEKLFF,TGTGCCAGCAGTCCCCCGGGACAGGGCAAAGAAAAACTGTTTTTT